Sequencing of this T cell receptor beta chain was carried out in a study of blood T cell repertoires in COVID-19. Study information: Samples representing acute and convalescent COVID-19 were sourced from the United States, Italy and Spain. PBMCs, B-cell-depleted T cells, or T cells were the source of the cDNA or gDNA that made up the material.

In the original analysis: Estimates of nucleated cell counts were drawn from the amplification of reference gene primers. Measured with immunoSEQ multiplex PCR; TCRdb has only the in-frame clones, and not every one. V, J and clone size are taken as reported in that table, and D and trimming were inferred from the DNA itself. The data show about 67,000 clones, roughly nine tenths seen once. Germline CDR1 DFQATT, CDR2 SNEGSKA (reference sequence). V was clipped by 3 bases and J by 3 bases; unmatched bases: 5. The CDR3 sequence is 14 residues long. The chain combines TRBV20-1 with TRBJ2-1; TRBD2 matches 7 bases. This receptor was taken from a man over 45 with active COVID-19. The specimen was peripheral blood. CDR3 region: CSASRGSLYNEQFF. The CDR3 coding sequence is TGCAGTGCTAGTCGCGGGAGTCTCTACAATGAGCAGTTCTTC.